This T cell receptor (beta chain) is from a study of T cell responses to AZD1222 COVID-19 vaccine. The CDR3 extends over 12 amino acids. Germline lookup yields CDR1 SGHAT and CDR2 FQNNGV. Trimming stripped 1 base from V and 6 bases from J, with 7 bases between. In this sample, this clone turned up a few times. Method: immunoSEQ multiplex PCR; TCRdb's copy keeps in-frame clones and lacks some. The sample yields 110,000 to 150,000 clones, around 93% seen once. Sequencing was performed on peripheral blood, taken on day 0 of AZD1222 vaccination. The TCR sequence derives from an adult in good health. The gene calls are TRBV11-2 and TRBJ2-7; no clear D. CDR3 bases: TGTGCCAGCAGCTTAGCGGCCTCCGAGCAGTACTTC. Protein product: CASSLAASEQYF. The full variable domain, in which reference TRBV11-2 and TRBJ2-7 provide the parts outside the CDR3, is EAGVAQSPRYKIIEKRQSVAFWCNPISGHATLYWYQQILGQGPKLLIQFQNNGVVDDSQLPKDRFSAERLKGVDSTLKIQPAKLEDSAVYLCASSLAASEQYFGPGTRLTVT.